Listed below are T cell receptor beta chains from one sample, sequenced in a study of cytomegalovirus exposure and HLA in healthy donors. Data came from immunoSEQ multiplex PCR; TCRdb stores just in-frame clones and leaves some out. The data show around 180,000 clones, over 70% seen once. The sequenced sample consisted of PBMCs. All receptors come from a woman aged 45-59 years in good health and CMV-seronegative. CDR3s include the opening cysteine and the closing phenylalanine or tryptophan.

V	J	CDR3
TRBV5-6	TRBJ1-2	CASSPRGRGLGYGYTF
TRBV5-6	TRBJ2-5	CASSTGLAGVKETQYF
TRBV7-7	TRBJ2-1	CASSRTGGAYNEQFF
TRBV28	TRBJ1-2	CASSLAGQGANYGYTF
TRBV7-2	TRBJ2-2	CASSLEGGLAATGELFF
TRBV27	TRBJ2-1	CASSLTRASYNEQFF
TRBV13	TRBJ2-3	CASSYFRDSGTDTQYF
TRBV2	TRBJ2-1	CASKAGPSEQFF
TRBV19	TRBJ2-2	CASSSELAGKRGGELFF
TRBV5-6	TRBJ2-7	CASSLVRGGRVYEQYF
TRBV5-1	TRBJ2-1	CASSLGEASGGDNNEQFF
TRBV4-1	TRBJ2-2	CASSQDNELLGTGNTGELFF
TRBV4-3	TRBJ2-3	CASSRDRGDTQYF
TRBV15	TRBJ2-3	CATSRETGGTDTQYF
TRBV30	TRBJ2-7	CAWTSGLAGEEQYF
TRBV30	TRBJ2-7	CAWSVQDREVRGEQYF
TRBV25-1	TRBJ2-1	CASSERGHEQFF
TRBV11-1	TRBJ2-7	CASSRDIYEQYF
TRBV6-5	TRBJ1-5	CASRTGSQPQHF
TRBV4-1	TRBJ1-5	CASSQVLAPSGQPQHF
TRBV28	TRBJ2-7	CASRGLIDASYEQYF
TRBV15	TRBJ2-5	CATSSRPRETQYF